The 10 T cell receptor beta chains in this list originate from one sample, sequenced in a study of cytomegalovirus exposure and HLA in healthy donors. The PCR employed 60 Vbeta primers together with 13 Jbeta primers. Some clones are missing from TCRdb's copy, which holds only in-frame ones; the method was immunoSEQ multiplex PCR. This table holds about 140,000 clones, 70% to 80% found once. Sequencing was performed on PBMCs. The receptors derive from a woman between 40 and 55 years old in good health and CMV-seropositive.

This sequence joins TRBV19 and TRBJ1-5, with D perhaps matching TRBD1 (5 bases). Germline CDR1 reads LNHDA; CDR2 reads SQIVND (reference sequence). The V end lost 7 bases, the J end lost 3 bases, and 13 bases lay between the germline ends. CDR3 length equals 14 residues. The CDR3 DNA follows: TGTGCCAGTAACTACGACAGCCTCAATCAGCCCCAGCATTTT. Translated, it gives CASNYDSLNQPQHF.

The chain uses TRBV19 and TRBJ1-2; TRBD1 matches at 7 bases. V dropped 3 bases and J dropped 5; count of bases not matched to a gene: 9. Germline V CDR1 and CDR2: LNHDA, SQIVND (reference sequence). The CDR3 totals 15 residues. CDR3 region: CASSIPPTGMYGYTF. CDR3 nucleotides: TGTGCCAGTAGTATCCCCCCGACAGGGATGTATGGCTACACCTTC.

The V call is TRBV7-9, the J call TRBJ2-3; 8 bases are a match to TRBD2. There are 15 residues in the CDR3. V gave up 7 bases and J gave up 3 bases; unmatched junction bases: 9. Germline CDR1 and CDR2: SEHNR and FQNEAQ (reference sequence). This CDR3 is CASTTAIAGTDTQYF. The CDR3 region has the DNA TGTGCCAGCACCACCGCCATAGCGGGGACAGATACGCAGTATTTT.

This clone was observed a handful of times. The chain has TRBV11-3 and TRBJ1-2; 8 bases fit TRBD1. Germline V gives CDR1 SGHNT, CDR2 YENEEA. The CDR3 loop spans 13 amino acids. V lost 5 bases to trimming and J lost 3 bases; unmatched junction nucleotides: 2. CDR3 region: CASSPDRDYGYTF. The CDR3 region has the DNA TGTGCCAGCAGCCCGGACAGGGACTATGGCTACACCTTC.

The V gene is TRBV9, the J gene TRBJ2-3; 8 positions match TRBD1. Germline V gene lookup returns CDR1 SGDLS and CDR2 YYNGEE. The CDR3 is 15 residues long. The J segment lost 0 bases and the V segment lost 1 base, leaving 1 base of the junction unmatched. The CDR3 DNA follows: TGTGCCAGCAGCGTACAGGGGGCTAGCACAGATACGCAGTATTTT. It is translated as CASSVQGASTDTQYF.

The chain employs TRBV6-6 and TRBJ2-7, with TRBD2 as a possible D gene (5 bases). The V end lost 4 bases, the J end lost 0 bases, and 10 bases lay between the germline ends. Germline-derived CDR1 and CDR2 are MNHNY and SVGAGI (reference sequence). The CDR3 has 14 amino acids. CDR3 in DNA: TGTGCCAGCAGTTCTCCGGGAAGCTCCTACGAGCAGTACTTC. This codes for CASSSPGSSYEQYF.

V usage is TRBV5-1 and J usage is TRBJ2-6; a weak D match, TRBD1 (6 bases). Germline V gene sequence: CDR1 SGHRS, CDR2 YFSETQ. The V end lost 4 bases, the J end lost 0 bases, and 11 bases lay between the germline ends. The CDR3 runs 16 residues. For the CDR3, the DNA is TGCGCCAGCAGCACCGGGACACCCTCTGGGGCCAACGTCCTGACTTTC. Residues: CASSTGTPSGANVLTF.

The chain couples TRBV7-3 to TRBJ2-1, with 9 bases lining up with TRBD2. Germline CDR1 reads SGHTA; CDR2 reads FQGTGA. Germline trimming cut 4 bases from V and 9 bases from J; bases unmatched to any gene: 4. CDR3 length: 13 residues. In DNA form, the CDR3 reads TGTGCCAGCAGCTATCGGCGGGAGGGTGAGCAGTTCTTC. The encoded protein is CASSYRREGEQFF.

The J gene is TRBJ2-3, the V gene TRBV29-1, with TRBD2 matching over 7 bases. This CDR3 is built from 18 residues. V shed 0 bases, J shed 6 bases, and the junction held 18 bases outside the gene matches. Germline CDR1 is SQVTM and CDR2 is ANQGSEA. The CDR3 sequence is CSVEDGRPSGRGTDTQYF. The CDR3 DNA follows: TGCAGCGTTGAAGATGGACGCCCTAGCGGACGAGGGACGGATACGCAGTATTTT.

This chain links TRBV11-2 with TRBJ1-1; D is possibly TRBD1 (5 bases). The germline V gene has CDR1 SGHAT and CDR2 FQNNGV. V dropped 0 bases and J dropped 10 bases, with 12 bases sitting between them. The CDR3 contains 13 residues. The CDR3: CASSLDRQQRAFF. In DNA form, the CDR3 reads TGTGCCAGCAGCTTAGACCGACAGCAGAGAGCTTTCTTT.